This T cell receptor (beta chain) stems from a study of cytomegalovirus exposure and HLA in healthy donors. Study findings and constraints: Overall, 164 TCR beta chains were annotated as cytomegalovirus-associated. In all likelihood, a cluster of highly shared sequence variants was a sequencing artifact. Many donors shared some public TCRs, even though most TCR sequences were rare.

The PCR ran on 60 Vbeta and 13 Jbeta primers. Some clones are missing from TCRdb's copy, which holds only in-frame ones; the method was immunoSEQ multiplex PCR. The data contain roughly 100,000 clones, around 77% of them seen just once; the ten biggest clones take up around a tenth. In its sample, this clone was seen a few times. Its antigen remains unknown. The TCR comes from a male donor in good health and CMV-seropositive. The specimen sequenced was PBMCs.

CDR3 bases: TGTGCCAGCAGCCCGGGAGCCTTCTCCTACGAGCAGTACTTC. Translating it yields CASSPGAFSYEQYF. V is TRBV7-2 and J is TRBJ2-7; weak D call: TRBD2 (6 bases). The germline V and J ends were trimmed by 5 bases and 0 bases, with 11 bases remaining between them. Germline lookup yields CDR1 SGHTA and CDR2 FQGNSA. The CDR3 loop spans 14 amino acids. The whole variable domain, remainder taken from reference TRBV7-2 and TRBJ2-7, is GAGVSQSPSNKVTEKGKDVELRCDPISGHTALYWYRQSLGQGLEFLIYFQGNSAPDKSGLPSDRFSAERTGGSVSTLTIQRTQQEDSAVYLCASSPGAFSYEQYFGPGTRLTVT.